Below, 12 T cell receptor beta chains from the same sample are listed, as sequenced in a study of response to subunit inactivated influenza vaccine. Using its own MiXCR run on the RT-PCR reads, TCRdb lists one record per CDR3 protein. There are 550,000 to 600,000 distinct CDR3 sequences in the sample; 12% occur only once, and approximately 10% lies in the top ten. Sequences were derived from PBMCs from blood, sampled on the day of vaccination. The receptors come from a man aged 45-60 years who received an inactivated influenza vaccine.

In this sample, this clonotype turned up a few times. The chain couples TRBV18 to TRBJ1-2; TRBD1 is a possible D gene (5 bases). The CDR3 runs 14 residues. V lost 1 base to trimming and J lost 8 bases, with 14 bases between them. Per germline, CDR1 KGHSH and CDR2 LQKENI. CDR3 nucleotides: TGTGCCAGCTCACCACAGAGGACCAGGGAGGGCTACACCTTC. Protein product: CASSPQRTREGYTF. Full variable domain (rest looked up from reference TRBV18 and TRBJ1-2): NAGVMQNPRHLVRRRGQEARLRCSPMKGHSHVYWYRQLPEEGLKFMVYLQKENIIDESGMPKERFSAEFPKEGPSILRIQQVVRGDSAAYFCASSPQRTREGYTFGSGTRLTVV.

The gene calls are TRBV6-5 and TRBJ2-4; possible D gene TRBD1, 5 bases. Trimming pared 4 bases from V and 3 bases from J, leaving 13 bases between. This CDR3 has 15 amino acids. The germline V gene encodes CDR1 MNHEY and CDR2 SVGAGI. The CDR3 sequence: CASSSGPLVKNIQYF. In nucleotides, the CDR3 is TGTGCCAGCAGTTCAGGGCCTTTGGTCAAAAACATTCAGTACTTC.

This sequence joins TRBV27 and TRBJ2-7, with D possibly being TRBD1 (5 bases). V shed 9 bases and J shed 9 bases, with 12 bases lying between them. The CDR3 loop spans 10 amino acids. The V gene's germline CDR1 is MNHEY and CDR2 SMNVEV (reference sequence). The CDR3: CASSVQGQYF. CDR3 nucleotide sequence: TGTGCCAGTTCTGTCCAGGGGCAGTACTTC.

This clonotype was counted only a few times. The CDR3 coding sequence is TGTGCCACCAGCAGAGAGATCCGACTCGGAGGATCAGATACGCAGTATTTT. It encodes CATSREIRLGGSDTQYF. The J gene is TRBJ2-3, the V gene TRBV15; tentative D call: TRBD2 (5 bases). The CDR3 spans 17 residues. Looked up from germline, CDR1 is LNHNV and CDR2 is YYDKDF (reference sequence). V gave up 0 bases and J gave up 4 bases, with 17 bases separating them.

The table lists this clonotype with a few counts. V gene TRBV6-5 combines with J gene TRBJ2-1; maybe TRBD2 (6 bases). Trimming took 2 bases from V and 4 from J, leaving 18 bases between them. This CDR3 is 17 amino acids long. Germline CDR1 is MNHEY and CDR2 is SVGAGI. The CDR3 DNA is TGTGCCAGCAGTTACACCTTCCGGGACTCACAATACAATGAGCAGTTCTTC. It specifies CASSYTFRDSQYNEQFF.

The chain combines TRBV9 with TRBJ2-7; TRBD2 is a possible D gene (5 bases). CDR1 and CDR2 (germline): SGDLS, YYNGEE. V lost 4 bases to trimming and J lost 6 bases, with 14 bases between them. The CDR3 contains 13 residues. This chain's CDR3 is CASSLEGLSEQYF. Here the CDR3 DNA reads TGTGCCAGCAGCCTCGAGGGTCTCTCCGAGCAGTACTTC.

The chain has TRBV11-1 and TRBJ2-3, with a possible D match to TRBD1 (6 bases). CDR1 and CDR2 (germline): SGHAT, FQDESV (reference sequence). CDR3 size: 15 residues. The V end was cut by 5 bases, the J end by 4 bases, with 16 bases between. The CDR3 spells CASSHRTAVPDTQYF. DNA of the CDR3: TGTGCCAGCAGCCACAGGACAGCCGTTCCAGATACGCAGTATTTT.

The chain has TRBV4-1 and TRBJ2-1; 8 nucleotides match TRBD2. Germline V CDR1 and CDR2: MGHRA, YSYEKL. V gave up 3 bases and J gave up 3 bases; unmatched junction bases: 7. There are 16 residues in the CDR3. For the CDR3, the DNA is TGCGCCAGCAGCCAGAGAGCGGGGGCCTTCTACAATGAGCAGTTCTTC. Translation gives CASSQRAGAFYNEQFF.

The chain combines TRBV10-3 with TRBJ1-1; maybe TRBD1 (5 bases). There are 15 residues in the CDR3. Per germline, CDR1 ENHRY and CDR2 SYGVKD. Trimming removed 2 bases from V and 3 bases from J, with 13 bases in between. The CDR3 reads CAISERGTVDTEAFF. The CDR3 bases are TGTGCCATCAGTGAGCGGGGGACTGTTGACACTGAAGCTTTCTTT.

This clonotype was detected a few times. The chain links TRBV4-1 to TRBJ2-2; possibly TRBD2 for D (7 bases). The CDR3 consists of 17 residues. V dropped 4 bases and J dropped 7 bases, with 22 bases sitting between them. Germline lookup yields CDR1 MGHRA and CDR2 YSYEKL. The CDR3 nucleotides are TGCGCCAGCAGCCCACTTTCATGGGGGGGGCCGTTCGGGGAGCTGTTTTTT. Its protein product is CASSPLSWGGPFGELFF.

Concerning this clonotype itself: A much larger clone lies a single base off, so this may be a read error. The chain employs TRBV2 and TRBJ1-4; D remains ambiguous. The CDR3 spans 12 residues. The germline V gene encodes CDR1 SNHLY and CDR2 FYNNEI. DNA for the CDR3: TGTGCCAGCCGGCAGGATAGTGAAATACTGTTTTTT. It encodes CASRQDSEILFF.

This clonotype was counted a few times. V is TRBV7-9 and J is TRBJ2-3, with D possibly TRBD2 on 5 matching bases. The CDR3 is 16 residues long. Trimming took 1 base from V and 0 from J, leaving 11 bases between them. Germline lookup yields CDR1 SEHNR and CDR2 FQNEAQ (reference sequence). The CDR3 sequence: CASSLGHSESTDTQYF. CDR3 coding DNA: TGTGCCAGCAGCTTAGGACATAGCGAAAGCACAGATACGCAGTATTTT.